This T cell receptor beta chain was retrieved from a study of OX40 agonist ivuxolimab in advanced cancers. Study as a whole: Patients got intravenous ivuxolimab at 0.01 to 10 mg/kg every 2 weeks. Three patients responded partially, comprising one with hepatocellular carcinoma and two with cutaneous melanoma.

V gave up 5 bases and J gave up 9 bases; unmatched junction bases: 9. The CDR3 is made up of 14 amino acids. Germline V gene lookup returns CDR1 MNHNY and CDR2 SVGAGI (reference sequence). TCRdb's table, derived via immunoSEQ multiplex PCR, lists solely in-frame clones and lacks some. The sample records over 75,000 clones, around 94% being singletons. Patients were ineligible given autoimmune disease history or systemic immunosuppression. The specimen was CD4+ or CD8+ T cells sorted from blood, collected in a trial of the OX40 agonist ivuxolimab. This clonotype was sampled from an adult with an advanced solid tumor such as melanoma, head and neck, liver or kidney cancer. This sequence joins TRBV6-6 and TRBJ2-2, with 7 bases that match TRBD2. As DNA, the CDR3 is TGTGCCAGCAGTCTAGCGGCTAGGAGCCGGGAGCTGTTTTTT. This codes for CASSLAARSRELFF.